The T cell receptor beta chain under discussion was sequenced for a study of control samples from healthy donors and cancer patients. Using immunoSEQ multiplex PCR, the repertoire was profiled, and TCRdb retains in-frame clones only, with some absent. The sample holds just over 150,000 clones, about 87% seen once. The CDR3 loop spans 13 amino acids. V lost 3 bases, J lost 6 bases, and 12 bases lay in between. What was sequenced was blood. This chain connects TRBV12-3 or TRBV12-4 to TRBJ2-7; D is tentatively TRBD1 or TRBD2 (5 bases each). This sequence was found in a man aged 30 to 39 in good health. The CDR3, as DNA: TGTGCCAGCAGTTTTATTCAGGGACGCGAGCAGTACTTC. Encoded protein: CASSFIQGREQYF.